Following are 8 T cell receptor beta chains from one sample sequenced in a study of OX40 agonist ivuxolimab in advanced cancers. Library preparation employed the immunoSEQ multiplex PCR assay. The immuneACCESS repertoire file appears here via TCRdb, limited to in-frame rearrangements. These files lack a portion of the clones; in checked studies, under half of the deficit traces to unresolved V genes, and the cause of the others is not known. A total of roughly 70,000 clones appear in this sample, almost 85% of them only once. Approximately 2% of the sample comes from the top ten. Sequenced here: CD4+ or CD8+ T cells sorted from blood, sampled in a trial of the OX40 agonist ivuxolimab. The source of these receptors is an adult with an advanced solid tumor such as melanoma, head and neck, liver or kidney cancer.

The chain links TRBV28 to TRBJ1-6, with a tentative D call TRBD1 (5 bases). V was cut by 6 bases and J by 10 bases, with 16 bases left in between. The CDR3 is made up of 14 amino acids. The germline CDR1 and CDR2 sequences are MDHEN and SYDVKM. CDR3 protein: CASRLPQGGSPLHF. CDR3 sequence (DNA): TGTGCCAGCAGGCTCCCTCAGGGAGGCTCACCCCTCCACTTT.

The count of this clone is one. The rearrangement joins TRBV10-2 to TRBJ2-1; no clear D gene. The CDR3 has 11 residues. CDR1 and CDR2 (germline): WSHSY, SAAADI. The germline V and J ends were trimmed by 7 bases and 8 bases, with 9 bases remaining between them. CDR3 region: CASKVVDEQFF. DNA of the CDR3: TGCGCCAGCAAGGTGGTGGATGAGCAGTTCTTC.

This CDR3 reads CASGETHSGGSPLHF. The CDR3 nucleotides read TGTGCTAGTGGCGAAACCCATTCCGGGGGTTCACCCCTCCACTTT. The gene calls are TRBV12-5 and TRBJ1-6, with D perhaps matching TRBD1 (5 bases). CDR1 and CDR2 from the germline V gene are LGHNT and FRNRAP. Trimming cost V 6 bases and J 9 bases, with 18 bases left between them. This CDR3 is 15 amino acids long.

The chain links TRBV19 to TRBJ2-4, with TRBD2 identical over 10 bases. The CDR3 length is 16 residues. V gave up 6 bases and J gave up 0 bases; unmatched junction bases: 5. Germline V lookup: CDR1 LNHDA, CDR2 SQIVND (reference sequence). The CDR3 nucleotides are TGTGCCAGTAGCTCGGGGACTAGCGTAGCCAAAAACATTCAGTACTTC. Its translation: CASSSGTSVAKNIQYF.

This rearrangement joins TRBV9 to TRBJ2-3; 7 nucleotides match TRBD2. This CDR3 region has 15 residues. V was clipped by 0 bases and J by 5 bases; unmatched bases: 6. Germline assignment: CDR1 SGDLS and CDR2 YYNGEE. CDR3 coding DNA: TGTGCCAGCAGCGTAGTAGGACGGGGGGAAGATACGCAGTATTTT. Its translation: CASSVVGRGEDTQYF.

The chain combines TRBV19 with TRBJ2-2; D uncertain. Germline-derived CDR1 and CDR2 are LNHDA and SQIVND (reference sequence). Trimming left V 10 bases short and J 8 bases short, with 26 bases between. This CDR3 spans 16 amino acids. CDR3 amino acids: CATLSGFDSSWGELFF. The CDR3 region has the DNA TGTGCCACCTTATCCGGGTTTGACTCCTCATGGGGGGAGCTGTTTTTT.

The chain uses TRBV2 and TRBJ2-1; 11 bases agree with TRBD2. Germline assignment: CDR1 SNHLY and CDR2 FYNNEI. The ends lost 7 bases at V and 0 bases at J; junction bases unmatched: 8. CDR3 length equals 17 residues. The CDR3 spells CASISIAGGSSYNEQFF. In DNA, the CDR3 is TGTGCCAGCATCTCTATAGCGGGAGGGAGCTCCTACAATGAGCAGTTCTTC.

Concerning this clone: The sample has other DNA sequences that encode this CDR3 too. The V call is TRBV29-1, the J call TRBJ1-5, with D possibly matching TRBD1 (6 bases). The CDR3 is 12 amino acids. Germline-derived CDR1 and CDR2 are SQVTM and ANQGSEA. Trimming removed 5 bases from V and 4 bases from J, with 9 bases in between. The CDR3 sequence is CSVRTGNQPQHF. The DNA for the CDR3 is TGCAGCGTTCGTACAGGGAATCAGCCCCAGCATTTT. The full variable domain, with the rest looked up from reference TRBV29-1 and TRBJ1-5, is SAVISQKPSRDICQRGTSLTIQCQVDSQVTMMFWYRQQPGQSLTLIATANQGSEATYESGFVIDKFPISRPNLTFSTLTVSNMSPEDSSIYLCSVRTGNQPQHFGDGTRLSIL.